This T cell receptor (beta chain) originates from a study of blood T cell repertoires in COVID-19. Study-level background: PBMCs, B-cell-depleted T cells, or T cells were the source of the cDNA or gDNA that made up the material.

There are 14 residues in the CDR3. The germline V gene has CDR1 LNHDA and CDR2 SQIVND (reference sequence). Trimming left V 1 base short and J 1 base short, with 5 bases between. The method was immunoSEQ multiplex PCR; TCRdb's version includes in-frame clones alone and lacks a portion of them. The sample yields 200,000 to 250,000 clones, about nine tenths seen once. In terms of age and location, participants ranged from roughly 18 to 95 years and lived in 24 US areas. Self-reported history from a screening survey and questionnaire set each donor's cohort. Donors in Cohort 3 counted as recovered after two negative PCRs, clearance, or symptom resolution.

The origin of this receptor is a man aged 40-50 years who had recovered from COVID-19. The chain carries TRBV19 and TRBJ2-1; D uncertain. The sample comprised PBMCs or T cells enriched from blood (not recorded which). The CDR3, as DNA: TGTGCCAGTAGTATAGGTCTGTCCTACAATGAGCAGTTCTTC. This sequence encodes CASSIGLSYNEQFF.